Following are 29 T cell receptor beta chains from one sample sequenced in a study of blood T cell repertoires in COVID-19. Data came from immunoSEQ multiplex PCR; TCRdb stores just in-frame clones and leaves some out. The sample consists of approximately 190,000 clones, around 84% of them appearing once. Material for sequencing was peripheral blood. The receptor source for this set is a man aged 30 to 45 with active or convalescent COVID-19.

The V gene is TRBV28, the J gene TRBJ2-7, with 7 positions matching TRBD1. From germline, CDR1 is MDHEN and CDR2 SYDVKM. CDR3 length equals 14 residues. V lost 7 bases, J lost 3 bases, and 9 bases stayed unmatched. CDR3 DNA: TGTGCCAGCACACCAGGGGGTGGTATCTACGAGCAGTACTTC. Its translation is CASTPGGGIYEQYF. Supplemented by reference TRBV28 and TRBJ2-7, the full variable domain reads DVKVTQSSRYLVKRTGEKVFLECVQDMDHENMFWYRQDPGLGLRLIYFSYDVKMKEKGDIPEGYSVSREKKERFSLILESASTNQTSMYLCASTPGGGIYEQYFGPGTRLTVT.

The chain uses TRBV2 and TRBJ2-3; 12 bases agree with TRBD2. The CDR3 is 16 residues long. Germline CDR1 reads SNHLY; CDR2 reads FYNNEI. The J segment lost 4 bases and the V segment lost 5 bases, leaving 7 bases of the junction unmatched. CDR3 sequence: CASSPLAGGPSDTQYF. The DNA of the CDR3 is TGTGCCAGCAGTCCCCTAGCGGGGGGGCCCTCAGATACGCAGTATTTT.

V and J are TRBV5-6 and TRBJ2-5; TRBD2 might be the D (6 bases). V gave up 2 bases and J gave up 6 bases, with 17 bases separating them. The CDR3 covers 15 residues. Germline loops: CDR1 SGHDT, CDR2 YYEEEE. DNA of the CDR3: TGTGCCAGCAGCTTCTCTAATTGGGACTCGAAGACCCAGTACTTC. It specifies CASSFSNWDSKTQYF.

V usage is TRBV30 and J usage is TRBJ2-7; D unclear. This CDR3 contains 11 residues. Trimming left V 2 bases short and J 7 bases short, with 9 bases between. Germline V gene sequence: CDR1 GTSNPN, CDR2 SVGIG (reference sequence). CDR3 sequence: CAWSLGREQYF. CDR3 nucleotide sequence: TGTGCCTGGAGTCTCGGTCGGGAGCAGTACTTC.

The genes are TRBV6-5 and TRBJ2-2; D is possibly TRBD1 (6 bases). The CDR3 has 16 amino acids. Germline V lookup: CDR1 MNHEY, CDR2 SVGAGI. Trimming pared 3 bases from V and 3 bases from J, leaving 14 bases between. Here the CDR3 reads CASSYSGTPYTGELFF. The CDR3 DNA reads TGTGCCAGCAGTTATTCCGGGACACCATACACCGGGGAGCTGTTTTTT.

The rearrangement links TRBV6-5 to TRBJ2-7; maybe TRBD2 (6 bases). There are 14 residues in the CDR3. Germline CDR1 reads MNHEY; CDR2 reads SVGAGI. V was clipped by 4 bases and J by 8 bases, with 18 bases between them. CDR3 nucleotide sequence: TGTGCCAGCAGTTCTACACCCCCCCGGGAGAAGCAGTACTTC. Amino acid sequence: CASSSTPPREKQYF.

The J gene is TRBJ2-7, the V gene TRBV6-5; a possible D gene is TRBD1 (5 bases). The germline V and J ends were trimmed by 2 bases and 3 bases, with 8 bases remaining between them. The germline CDR1 and CDR2 sequences are MNHEY and SVGAGI. The length of the CDR3 is 13 residues. As DNA, the CDR3 is TGTGCCAGCAGTTACCGCGACAGCTACGAGCAGTACTTC. This translates into CASSYRDSYEQYF.

DNA of the CDR3: TGTGCCAGCTCACCACCCCAGGGGGCGTCCTACAATGAGCAGTTCTTC. It yields the protein CASSPPQGASYNEQFF. The chain links TRBV18 to TRBJ2-1; 8 nucleotides match TRBD1. J was trimmed by 1 base and V by 0 bases; bases with no gene match: 2. Looked up from germline, CDR1 is KGHSH and CDR2 is LQKENI. The CDR3 is 16 amino acids.

The chain is built from TRBV19 and TRBJ2-7; D possibly corresponds to TRBD2 (7 bases). Germline V gives CDR1 LNHDA, CDR2 SQIVND (reference sequence). V was pared by 5 bases and J by 3 bases, with 17 bases between. The CDR3 sequence is 15 residues long. The CDR3 loop reads CASSDPGGRGYEQYF. In DNA form, the CDR3 reads TGTGCCAGTAGTGACCCCGGGGGGCGGGGCTACGAGCAGTACTTC. Complete variable domain (other parts from reference TRBV19 and TRBJ2-7): DGGITQSPKYLFRKEGQNVTLSCEQNLNHDAMYWYRQDPGQGLRLIYYSQIVNDFQKGDIAEGYSVSREKKESFPLTVTSAQKNPTAFYLCASSDPGGRGYEQYFGPGTRLTVT.

Here the CDR3 reads CASSPGQGNNSPLHF. For the CDR3, the DNA is TGTGCCAGCAGCCCGGGACAGGGGAATAATTCACCCCTCCACTTT. The chain combines TRBV7-2 with TRBJ1-6, with 10 positions matching TRBD1. After removal of 5 bases from V and 5 bases from J, the junction contained 3 bases not matched to a gene. The germline V gene encodes CDR1 SGHTA and CDR2 FQGNSA. The CDR3 is made up of 15 amino acids.

This chain connects TRBV30 to TRBJ2-7, with D uncertain. The V end lost 3 bases, the J end lost 0 bases, and 6 bases lay between the germline ends. This CDR3 has 12 amino acids. Germline V gives CDR1 GTSNPN, CDR2 SVGIG (reference sequence). The CDR3 region is CAWSENSYEQYF. CDR3 DNA sequence: TGTGCCTGGAGCGAGAACTCCTACGAGCAGTACTTC. Looking up the rest from reference TRBV30 and TRBJ2-7 gives the full variable domain: SQTIHQWPATLVQPVGSPLSLECTVEGTSNPNLYWYRQAAGRGLQLLFYSVGIGQISSEVPQNLSASRPQDRQFILSSKKLLLSDSGFYLCAWSENSYEQYFGPGTRLTVT.

The V call is TRBV20-1, the J call TRBJ2-6; tentative D call: TRBD2 (7 bases). Germline V gene data show CDR1 as DFQATT and CDR2 as SNEGSKA (reference sequence). V was shortened by 3 bases and J by 0 bases, with 15 bases between the two germline ends. The CDR3 loop spans 17 amino acids. This chain's CDR3 is CSASYGGRLSGANVLTF. The CDR3 DNA is TGCAGTGCTAGTTACGGGGGGCGCCTCTCTGGGGCCAACGTCCTGACTTTC.

The chain recombines TRBV15 with TRBJ1-1, with TRBD1 matching over 9 bases. Germline CDR1 reads LNHNV; CDR2 reads YYDKDF (reference sequence). The trim removed 1 base at V and 6 bases at J, leaving 9 bases unmatched. The CDR3 loop spans 16 amino acids. CDR3: CATSRVDRGMGPEAFF. CDR3 DNA sequence: TGTGCCACCAGCAGAGTTGACAGGGGGATGGGTCCTGAAGCTTTCTTT.

The CDR3 here is CASSLGALAGGRNEQFF. CDR3 nucleotide sequence: TGTGCCAGCAGCTTAGGGGCCCTAGCGGGGGGGCGCAATGAGCAGTTCTTC. The genes are TRBV7-3 and TRBJ2-1; 12 bases map to TRBD2. The CDR3 runs to 17 residues. Germline V gene data show CDR1 as SGHTA and CDR2 as FQGTGA. V was pared by 2 bases and J by 6 bases, with 8 bases of the junction left unmatched.

This chain uses TRBV7-3 with TRBJ2-2; tentatively, D is TRBD2 (6 bases). The germline V gene encodes CDR1 SGHTA and CDR2 FQGTGA. CDR3 length: 16 amino acids. With 5 bases removed from V and 5 bases from J, the gap between germline ends came to 18 bases. CDR3 DNA sequence: TGTGCCAGCAGCGAAATCATGGCAGGGAGGACCGGGGAGCTGTTTTTT. This translates into CASSEIMAGRTGELFF.

The V call is TRBV6-2 or TRBV6-3, the J call TRBJ1-1; TRBD1 agrees at 9 bases. The CDR3 covers 16 residues. The germline V gene has CDR1 MNHEY and CDR2 SVGEGT. V trimming: 4 bases; J trimming: 1 base; junction bases outside the gene matches: 7. CDR3 residues: CASSSAGTGRNTEAFF. CDR3 sequence (DNA): TGTGCCAGCAGTTCGGCCGGGACAGGGAGGAACACTGAAGCTTTCTTT.

This sequence joins TRBV19 and TRBJ2-1, with TRBD2 matching 8 bases. V lost 3 bases to trimming and J lost 6 bases; unmatched junction nucleotides: 7. This CDR3 is built from 15 residues. Germline CDR1 is LNHDA and CDR2 is SQIVND (reference sequence). This chain's CDR3 is CASSIRREAINEQFF. CDR3 in DNA: TGTGCCAGTAGTATCCGGCGGGAGGCCATCAATGAGCAGTTCTTC.

The chain employs TRBV5-1 and TRBJ2-1; the match to TRBD1 covers 10 bases. There are 16 residues in the CDR3. J was trimmed by 7 bases and V by 7 bases; bases with no gene match: 14. Germline CDR1 reads SGHRS; CDR2 reads YFSETQ. The CDR3 spells CASGLISGQGYNEQFF. In nucleotides, the CDR3 is TGCGCCAGCGGACTTATATCGGGACAGGGGTATAATGAGCAGTTCTTC.

V is TRBV11-1 and J is TRBJ1-6; TRBD1 matches 8 bases. The ends lost 4 bases at V and 6 bases at J; junction bases unmatched: 5. The CDR3 consists of 15 residues. The germline gives CDR1 SGHAT, CDR2 FQDESV (reference sequence). CDR3 sequence reads: CASSSRGRGNSPLHF. The CDR3 nucleotides read TGTGCCAGCAGCTCCAGGGGGCGCGGTAATTCACCCCTCCACTTT.

This chain connects TRBV4-3 to TRBJ2-3; 15 positions match TRBD2. From germline, CDR1 is LGHNA and CDR2 YSLEER. Trimming at V came to 4 bases and at J to 0 bases, leaving 11 bases not matched to a gene. The CDR3 totals 20 residues. The CDR3 DNA sequence: TGCGCCAGCAGCCTGCCGGGACTAGCGGGAGGACCCGCTAGCACAGATACGCAGTATTTT. Its translation is CASSLPGLAGGPASTDTQYF.

The V gene is TRBV6-6, the J gene TRBJ1-4; unclear D gene. This CDR3 spans 14 amino acids. The ends were cut back, 8 bases at V and 2 bases at J, with 12 bases in the middle. The germline V gene has CDR1 MNHNY and CDR2 SVGAGI (reference sequence). CDR3 nucleotides: TGTGCCAGCCGTATAAGGCGGACTAATGAAAAACTGTTTTTT. Translating it yields CASRIRRTNEKLFF.

A few counts support this clone. The chain carries TRBV29-1 and TRBJ1-2; the D is unclear. This CDR3 spans 13 amino acids. Germline V CDR1 and CDR2: SQVTM, ANQGSEA. Trimming took 4 bases from V and 8 from J, leaving 17 bases between them. For the CDR3, the DNA is TGCAGCGTTGGAGTCAGGTCAGGTGGGGGCTACACCTTC. Protein: CSVGVRSGGGYTF.

This chain connects TRBV7-2 to TRBJ1-4; 9 positions match TRBD1. J was trimmed by 7 bases and V by 3 bases; bases with no gene match: 3. The CDR3 is 14 residues long. Germline V gives CDR1 SGHTA, CDR2 FQGNSA. CDR3: CASSFGTGSEKLFF. The CDR3 DNA follows: TGTGCCAGCAGCTTCGGGACAGGGTCTGAAAAACTGTTTTTT.

The chain is built from TRBV29-1 and TRBJ1-1; D gene uncertain. The CDR3 contains 11 residues. V lost 3 bases and J 7 bases, leaving 9 bases between the germline ends. Looked up from germline, CDR1 is SQVTM and CDR2 is ANQGSEA. The CDR3: CSVDRRDEAFF. DNA of the CDR3: TGCAGCGTTGATAGGAGGGATGAAGCTTTCTTT.

The chain is built from TRBV5-1 and TRBJ1-4, with 11 nucleotides matching TRBD1. V shed 3 bases, J shed 5 bases, and the junction held 6 bases outside the gene matches. Per the germline V gene, CDR1 is SGHRS and CDR2 is YFSETQ. CDR3 length equals 16 residues. DNA of the CDR3: TGCGCCAGCAGCTCGGGACAGGGGGAGAAGAATGAAAAACTGTTTTTT. Protein product: CASSSGQGEKNEKLFF.

The rearrangement joins TRBV3-1 (or the pseudogene TRBV3-2) to TRBJ1-5; unclear D gene. Germline lookup yields CDR1 LGHDT and CDR2 YNNKEL (reference sequence). V lost 0 bases to trimming and J lost 2 bases, with 14 bases between them. The CDR3 is 17 residues long. DNA for the CDR3: TGTGCCAGCAGCCAAGAGTCCGGTTATAGCGGCAATCAGCCCCAGCATTTT. It translates to CASSQESGYSGNQPQHF.

This clone appeared once. The rearrangement joins TRBV25-1 to TRBJ1-2; 10 bases match TRBD1. The CDR3 extends over 14 amino acids. Trimming removed 3 bases from V and 2 bases from J; junction bases left unmatched: 0. Germline V gene sequence: CDR1 MGHDK, CDR2 SYGVNS. In nucleotides, the CDR3 is TGTGCCAGCAGTGAGACAGGGGGCAACTATGGCTACACCTTC. This gives the protein CASSETGGNYGYTF.

The rearrangement links TRBV18 to TRBJ1-3; 7 nucleotides align to TRBD1. Trimming took 0 bases from V and 4 from J; bases not matched to a gene: 6. Germline V gives CDR1 KGHSH, CDR2 LQKENI. The CDR3 covers 16 residues. DNA of the CDR3: TGTGCCAGCTCACCACCGGGACAGATCACGGGAAACACCATATATTTT. Translating it yields CASSPPGQITGNTIYF.

For the CDR3, the DNA is TGTGCCTGGGCACAGGGCTCTGGAAACACCATATATTTT. Translation: CAWAQGSGNTIYF. This chain uses TRBV30 with TRBJ1-3, with a tentative D call TRBD1 (6 bases). CDR3 length: 13 residues. Trimming removed 5 bases from V and 0 bases from J, with 8 bases in between. Germline V gives CDR1 GTSNPN, CDR2 SVGIG (reference sequence).